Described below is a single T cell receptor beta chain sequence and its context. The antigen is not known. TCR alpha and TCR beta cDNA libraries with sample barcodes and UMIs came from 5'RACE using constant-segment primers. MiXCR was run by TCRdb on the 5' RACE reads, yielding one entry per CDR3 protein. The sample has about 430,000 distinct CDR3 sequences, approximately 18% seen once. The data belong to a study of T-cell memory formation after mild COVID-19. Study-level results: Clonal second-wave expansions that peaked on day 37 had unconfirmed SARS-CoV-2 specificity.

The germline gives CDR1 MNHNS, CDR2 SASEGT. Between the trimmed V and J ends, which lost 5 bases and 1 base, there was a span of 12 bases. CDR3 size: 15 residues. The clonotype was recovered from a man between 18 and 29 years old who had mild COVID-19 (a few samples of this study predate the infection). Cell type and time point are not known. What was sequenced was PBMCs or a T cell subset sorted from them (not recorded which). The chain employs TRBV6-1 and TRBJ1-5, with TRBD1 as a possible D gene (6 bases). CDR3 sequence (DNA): TGTGCCAGCAGTCGAGGGGGATGGAGCAATCAGCCCCAGCATTTT. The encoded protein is CASSRGGWSNQPQHF.